The sequence of this TCR beta chain was determined in a study of cytomegalovirus exposure and HLA in healthy donors. Points from the study as a whole: Sequencing artifact likely explains a cluster of highly shared sequence variants. Rarity characterized most TCR sequences, yet some public TCRs appeared in many donors.

The sample holds a few counts of this clone. Its antigen remains unknown. PCR primers comprised 60 Vbeta and 13 Jbeta primers. Libraries were prepared by immunoSEQ multiplex PCR; TCRdb keeps only in-frame clonotypes and omits some of them. The table shows 150,000 to 200,000 clones, with roughly 13% occurring only once. Germline CDR1 is LGHNA and CDR2 is YSLEER. Trimming pared 4 bases from V and 1 base from J, leaving 7 bases between. This CDR3 region has 13 residues. This clonotype was obtained from a middle-aged man in good health and CMV-seropositive. The material sequenced was PBMCs. The genes are TRBV4-3 and TRBJ1-2; D is ambiguous. The chain's CDR3 is CASSPQVNYGYTF. CDR3 DNA sequence: TGCGCCAGCAGCCCCCAGGTTAACTATGGCTACACCTTC.